This T cell receptor beta chain was identified in a study of T-cell reconstitution after alpha-beta-depleted transplantation in children. As regards this clonotype: As yet, its antigen is unknown.

Study-level findings and limits: For some patients, TCRbeta diversity was high at day 60 because of recipient T cells and thymic progenitors that survived.

The TCRbeta library incorporated unique molecular identifiers. TCRdb re-called the PCR reads with MiXCR, one entry per CDR3 protein. The sample records about 580,000 distinct CDR3 sequences, 25% to 30% being singletons. The CDR3 length is 12 residues. Germline V lookup: CDR1 MDHEN, CDR2 SYDVKM. Trimming removed 3 bases at V and 3 bases at J, with 6 bases between. This sample comprised PBMCs, obtained before TCRalphabeta/CD19-depleted stem cell transplant. This TCR was sampled from a boy younger than two with Wiskott-Aldrich syndrome, due to receive a stem cell transplant. J is TRBJ2-7 and V is TRBV28; the D is unclear. The CDR3 here is CASSFNFYEQYF. CDR3 coding DNA: TGTGCCAGCAGTTTCAACTTCTACGAGCAGTACTTC.